One and the same sample provided the 20 T cell receptor beta chains below, sequenced in a study of type 1 regulatory T cells. Study-wide points: Compared with non-Tr1 cells, Tr1 cells showed a narrower TCR repertoire.

These receptors' antigens are unknown. TCRdb passed the reads through MiXCR, listing each CDR3 protein once. The data hold roughly 71,000 distinct CDR3 sequences, with about a fifth observed a single time. Sample: cultured type 1 regulatory T (Tr1) cells, either the whole culture or a sorted fraction (not recorded which). The receptors originated from a human donor in good health.

This clonotype has only a few counts. The chain joins TRBV20-1 to TRBJ1-2, with a possible D match to TRBD1 (6 bases). The V end lost 7 bases, the J end lost 2 bases, and 17 bases lay between the germline ends. The CDR3 contains 14 residues. Germline CDR1 reads DFQATT; CDR2 reads SNEGSKA (reference sequence). The chain's CDR3 is CSVLSGGRNYGYTF. The CDR3 bases are TGCAGTGTTCTTTCGGGGGGCAGGAACTATGGCTACACCTTC.

The chain recombines TRBV18 with TRBJ1-5; weak D call: TRBD1 (6 bases). The germline V gene encodes CDR1 KGHSH and CDR2 LQKENI. The CDR3 spans 15 residues. Trimming left V 6 bases short and J 6 bases short, with 18 bases between. The CDR3 DNA is TGTGCCAGCTCCTCGAGGGGGGACTCGGGTCAGCCCCAGCATTTT. It encodes CASSSRGDSGQPQHF.

V gene TRBV9 combines with J gene TRBJ2-7, with D uncertain. The germline CDR1 and CDR2 sequences are SGDLS and YYNGEE. Trimming shortened V by 0 bases and J by 7 bases, and 11 bases separated the two germline ends. This CDR3 has 13 amino acids. CDR3 DNA sequence: TGTGCCAGCAGCGTAGACCCCTCCTTGGAGCAGTACTTC. This sequence encodes CASSVDPSLEQYF.

This clonotype was recorded many times. The chain links TRBV20-1 to TRBJ2-5; 8 bases map to TRBD2. This CDR3 is 15 amino acids long. V shed 8 bases and J 7 bases; nucleotides not matched to a gene: 18. Germline V lookup: CDR1 DFQATT, CDR2 SNEGSKA (reference sequence). The CDR3: CSSEPGGSRLGTQYF. CDR3 in DNA: TGCAGTTCGGAGCCGGGGGGGTCCCGTCTCGGGACCCAGTACTTC.

This chain links TRBV3-1 with TRBJ2-3, with D perhaps TRBD2 (6 bases). Germline lookup yields CDR1 LGHDT and CDR2 YNNKEL (reference sequence). The ends were cut back, 5 bases at V and 4 bases at J, with 13 bases in the middle. CDR3 length equals 14 residues. CDR3 in DNA: TGTGCCAGCAGCTCCGGGGGAGACTCAGATACGCAGTATTTT. Protein: CASSSGGDSDTQYF.

The chain employs TRBV29-1 and TRBJ1-1; D remains ambiguous. There are 12 residues in the CDR3. The germline CDR1 and CDR2 sequences are SQVTM and ANQGSEA. Trimming removed 5 bases at V and 4 bases at J, with 11 bases between. The CDR3 loop reads CSVHSSGTEAFF. CDR3 nucleotide sequence: TGCAGCGTTCATAGTTCTGGCACTGAAGCTTTCTTT.

This rearrangement joins TRBV5-1 to TRBJ1-1, with D tentatively TRBD1 (6 bases). V was cut by 2 bases and J by 3 bases, with 8 bases left in between. The CDR3 spans 13 residues. CDR1 and CDR2 from the germline V gene are SGHRS and YFSETQ. DNA for the CDR3: TGCGCCAGCAGCTTTCAGGGGCACACTGAAGCTTTCTTT. This encodes CASSFQGHTEAFF. Complete variable domain (other parts from reference TRBV5-1 and TRBJ1-1): KAGVTQTPRYLIKTRGQQVTLSCSPISGHRSVSWYQQTPGQGLQFLFEYFSETQRNKGNFPGRFSGRQFSNSRSEMNVSTLELGDSALYLCASSFQGHTEAFFGQGTRLTVV.

The rearrangement links TRBV6-1 to TRBJ2-1; D perhaps matches TRBD2 (6 bases). Germline V gene data show CDR1 as MNHNS and CDR2 as SASEGT. The CDR3 has 14 amino acids. V lost 3 bases to trimming and J lost 7 bases, with 13 bases between them. The CDR3 reads CASSERGLGNEQFF. The CDR3 DNA reads as TGTGCCAGCAGTGAGAGGGGACTCGGGAATGAGCAGTTCTTC.

This clonotype was detected ten times or more. The V call is TRBV5-6, the J call TRBJ1-2; D perhaps matches TRBD1 (5 bases). Germline V gene data show CDR1 as SGHDT and CDR2 as YYEEEE. The CDR3 sequence is 13 residues long. V was cut by 4 bases and J by 3 bases, with 10 bases left in between. CDR3 DNA: TGTGCCAGCAGCCCGGGGCCGGACTATGGCTACACCTTC. As protein: CASSPGPDYGYTF. Supplemented by reference TRBV5-6 and TRBJ1-2, the full variable domain reads DAGVTQSPTHLIKTRGQQVTLRCSPKSGHDTVSWYQQALGQGPQFIFQYYEEEERQRGNFPDRFSGHQFPNYSSELNVNALLLGDSALYLCASSPGPDYGYTFGSGTRLTVV.

V and J are TRBV25-1 and TRBJ1-2; D remains ambiguous. The CDR3 spans 13 residues. Per the germline V gene, CDR1 is MGHDK and CDR2 is SYGVNS. V was trimmed by 3 bases and J by 5 bases, leaving 10 bases between them. The CDR3 bases are TGTGCCAGCAGTGACAGGCAGCAGTATGGCTACACCTTC. Protein product: CASSDRQQYGYTF.

This clonotype turned up a few times. The gene calls are TRBV7-9 and TRBJ2-1, with TRBD1 matching 7 bases. The ends lost 5 bases at V and 0 bases at J; junction bases unmatched: 10. The CDR3 is 17 residues long. Per the germline V gene, CDR1 is SEHNR and CDR2 is FQNEAQ (reference sequence). CDR3 nucleotide sequence: TGTGCCAGCAGCCCCCACCTCAAGGGGGCCTCCTACAATGAGCAGTTCTTC. This encodes CASSPHLKGASYNEQFF.

V is TRBV5-1 and J is TRBJ1-1; D gene uncertain. Trimming removed 3 bases from V and 6 bases from J, with 18 bases in between. This CDR3 has 15 amino acids. Germline V lookup: CDR1 SGHRS, CDR2 YFSETQ. The CDR3 loop is CASSWAESWTAEAFF. The DNA for the CDR3 is TGCGCCAGCAGCTGGGCGGAGTCATGGACGGCTGAAGCTTTCTTT.

This clonotype came up once. This rearrangement joins TRBV7-9 to TRBJ2-7; a possible D gene is TRBD2 (7 bases). V was clipped by 3 bases and J by 1 base, with 19 bases between them. This CDR3 has 17 amino acids. Germline V gene data show CDR1 as SEHNR and CDR2 as FQNEAQ (reference sequence). The CDR3 reads CASSFSSGGPYSYEQYF. CDR3 nucleotide sequence: TGTGCCAGCAGCTTCTCCTCCGGGGGGCCATATTCCTACGAGCAGTACTTC.

This clonotype appeared a few times. This chain joins TRBV20-1 and TRBJ2-1, with 7 bases fitting TRBD2. The CDR3 sequence is 16 residues long. Unmatched junction bases numbered 8, after V lost 1 base and J lost 2 bases. CDR1 is DFQATT, CDR2 SNEGSKA, per germline (reference sequence). Here the CDR3 DNA reads TGCAGTGCTAGAGGGGTAGCGGGTGTCACCTACAATGAGCAGTTCTTC. It translates to CSARGVAGVTYNEQFF.

About this clonotype itself: An end of the junction differs from the germline gene, which may be a read error. This CDR3 is CSVDGGGEKLFF. CDR3 DNA sequence: TGCAGCGTTGACGGGGGGGGTGAAAAACTGTTTTTC. The chain recombines TRBV29-1 with TRBJ1-4; TRBD1 might be the D (5 bases). Per the germline V gene, CDR1 is SQVTM and CDR2 is ANQGSEA. The CDR3 runs 12 residues.

There are many counts of this clonotype. The rearrangement uses TRBV29-1 and TRBJ2-1; 10 bases are shared with TRBD2. The germline V gene has CDR1 SQVTM and CDR2 ANQGSEA. This CDR3 contains 12 residues. V was clipped by 3 bases and J by 14 bases; unmatched bases: 7. The CDR3 DNA reads as TGCAGCGTTGAGGCTAGCGGGAGTCCGGAGTTCTTC. Its protein product is CSVEASGSPEFF.

This sequence joins TRBV7-3 and TRBJ1-2; 9 nucleotides line up with TRBD1. J gave up 8 bases and V 5 bases, and 12 bases lay outside the gene matches. This CDR3 contains 15 residues. The germline gives CDR1 SGHTA, CDR2 FQGTGA. CDR3 DNA: TGTGCCAGCAGCCGGTCCCGGGACAGGGATGGCGGCTACACCTTC. It codes for CASSRSRDRDGGYTF.

Only a few counts were recorded for this clonotype. This chain connects TRBV6-1 to TRBJ2-1; 8 nucleotides match TRBD2. J was trimmed by 4 bases and V by 5 bases; bases with no gene match: 13. This CDR3 contains 17 residues. CDR1 is MNHNS and CDR2 is SASEGT in the germline V gene. The CDR3 loop is CASSPSWGSGAYNEQFF. As DNA, the CDR3 is TGTGCCAGCAGTCCATCGTGGGGTAGCGGGGCATACAATGAGCAGTTCTTC.

This clonotype was observed a few times. V usage is TRBV7-2 and J usage is TRBJ1-1; D gene ambiguous. The germline V gene has CDR1 SGHTA and CDR2 FQGNSA. This CDR3 contains 13 residues. Between the trimmed V and J ends, which lost 2 bases and 5 bases, there was a span of 9 bases. Here the CDR3 DNA reads TGTGCCAGCAGCTTATTGGCAGCTACTGAAGCTTTCTTT. Its translation: CASSLLAATEAFF. Based on the CDR3 plus reference TRBV7-2 and TRBJ1-1, the full variable domain is GAGVSQSPSNKVTEKGKDVELRCDPISGHTALYWYRQSLGQGLEFLIYFQGNSAPDKSGLPSDRFSAERTGGSVSTLTIQRTQQEDSAVYLCASSLLAATEAFFGQGTRLTVV.

This chain links TRBV3-1 with TRBJ2-5; the match to TRBD2 covers 12 bases. CDR1 is LGHDT, CDR2 YNNKEL, per germline (reference sequence). The CDR3 contains 17 residues. V shed 3 bases, J shed 4 bases, and the junction held 9 bases outside the gene matches. The CDR3: CASSHGQTSGSRETQYF. DNA for the CDR3: TGTGCCAGCAGCCATGGACAGACTAGCGGGAGTAGAGAGACCCAGTACTTC.